The 32 T cell receptor beta chains in this list originate from one sample, sequenced in a study of blood T cell repertoires in COVID-19. Assay: immunoSEQ multiplex PCR; the TCRdb copy retains only in-frame clones and omits some. This sample has approximately 280,000 clones; roughly 89% occur once, and the top ten carry around 5.8%. Sequenced input: PBMCs or T cells enriched from blood (not recorded which). Receptors originate from a middle-aged woman who had recovered from COVID-19.

The J gene is TRBJ2-3, the V gene TRBV7-2, with 12 bases that match TRBD2. This CDR3 comprises 17 residues. After removal of 4 bases from V and 3 bases from J, the junction contained 8 bases not matched to a gene. Germline-derived CDR1 and CDR2 are SGHTA and FQGNSA. The CDR3 reads CASSSSGLAGRTDTQYF. The CDR3 bases are TGTGCCAGCAGCTCAAGCGGACTAGCGGGAAGGACAGATACGCAGTATTTT.

This clone was detected once. V gene TRBV10-2 combines with J gene TRBJ2-5; D not resolved. V was shortened by 0 bases and J by 4 bases, with 9 bases between the two germline ends. This CDR3 region has 14 residues. Per the germline V gene, CDR1 is WSHSY and CDR2 is SAAADI. CDR3 in amino acids: CASSESPRRETQYF. CDR3 sequence (DNA): TGCGCCAGCAGTGAGTCGCCTAGGAGAGAGACCCAGTACTTC.

This clone has just one count. CDR3 bases: TGCGCCAGCAGCTTGGTGGACAGGGGTAATTCACCCCTCCACTTT. This gives the protein CASSLVDRGNSPLHF. This chain links TRBV5-1 with TRBJ1-6; TRBD1 agrees at 9 bases. Per the germline V gene, CDR1 is SGHRS and CDR2 is YFSETQ. The CDR3 runs 15 residues. J lost 6 bases, V lost 0 bases, and 1 base had no gene match. The full variable domain, its missing parts supplied by reference TRBV5-1 and TRBJ1-6, is KAGVTQTPRYLIKTRGQQVTLSCSPISGHRSVSWYQQTPGQGLQFLFEYFSETQRNKGNFPGRFSGRQFSNSRSEMNVSTLELGDSALYLCASSLVDRGNSPLHFGNGTRLTVT.

The chain carries TRBV28 and TRBJ1-2, with TRBD1 matching over 7 bases. Per germline, CDR1 MDHEN and CDR2 SYDVKM. V was clipped by 8 bases and J by 4 bases; unmatched bases: 4. There are 12 residues in the CDR3. CDR3 sequence: CASGTGAYGYTF. The CDR3 DNA is TGTGCCAGCGGAACAGGGGCCTATGGCTACACCTTC.

The chain employs TRBV3-1 (or the pseudogene TRBV3-2) and TRBJ2-7; 7 bases match TRBD1. The CDR3 extends over 16 amino acids. V was pared by 4 bases and J by 3 bases, with 12 bases of the junction left unmatched. CDR1 and CDR2 (germline): LGHDT, YNNKEL (reference sequence). CDR3 in amino acids: CASSPSDRPTYYEQYF. CDR3 DNA sequence: TGTGCCAGCAGCCCTTCGGACAGGCCCACCTACTACGAGCAGTACTTC.

The chain joins TRBV25-1 to TRBJ2-5; D is possibly TRBD2 (5 bases). Between the trimmed V and J ends, which lost 1 base and 5 bases, there was a span of 11 bases. The CDR3 has 14 residues. Germline V gene sequence: CDR1 MGHDK, CDR2 SYGVNS. This CDR3 reads CASSEWASSETQYF. The CDR3 coding sequence is TGTGCCAGCAGTGAATGGGCTAGCTCGGAGACCCAGTACTTC.

This clone appeared many times. V usage is TRBV19 and J usage is TRBJ2-3; 9 bases map to TRBD2. V trimming: 3 bases; J trimming: 2 bases; junction bases outside the gene matches: 3. The CDR3 sequence is 15 residues long. Germline V gene data show CDR1 as LNHDA and CDR2 as SQIVND (reference sequence). The CDR3 bases are TGTGCCAGTAGTATGAAGCGGGAGGCCACAGATACGCAGTATTTT. Amino acids: CASSMKREATDTQYF.

The V and J genes are TRBV7-6 and TRBJ2-3, with a weak D call TRBD1 (7 bases). Germline CDR1 reads SGHVS; CDR2 reads FNYEAQ. The germline V and J ends were trimmed by 5 bases and 0 bases, with 12 bases remaining between them. This CDR3 is 15 amino acids long. Here the CDR3 reads CASSGRTGSTDTQYF. In DNA, the CDR3 is TGTGCCAGCAGCGGGAGGACAGGTAGCACAGATACGCAGTATTTT.

V and J are TRBV30 and TRBJ1-4, with unresolved D. Trimming pared 0 bases from V and 0 bases from J, leaving 11 bases between. The CDR3 consists of 16 residues. Germline V gives CDR1 GTSNPN, CDR2 SVGIG (reference sequence). CDR3 sequence (DNA): TGTGCCTGGAGTGTACGAGGCGCCGCAACTAATGAAAAACTGTTTTTT. Translation: CAWSVRGAATNEKLFF.

This clone was seen only a few times. The chain recombines TRBV9 with TRBJ2-1, with a tentative D call TRBD1 (5 bases). The CDR3 spans 16 residues. With 3 bases removed from V and 10 bases from J, the gap between germline ends came to 23 bases. Germline assignment: CDR1 SGDLS and CDR2 YYNGEE. The CDR3 region has the DNA TGTGCCAGCAGCGGGACATTAGCCCCTGAGGTTGGAGAGCAGTTCTTC. It codes for CASSGTLAPEVGEQFF.

The rearrangement joins TRBV30 to TRBJ1-6; no reliable D call. Germline V gives CDR1 GTSNPN, CDR2 SVGIG (reference sequence). V dropped 3 bases and J dropped 5 bases, with 8 bases sitting between them. The CDR3 consists of 13 residues. The CDR3 DNA reads as TGTGCCTGGAGACGGCAGGATAATTCACCCCTCCACTTT. Translated, it gives CAWRRQDNSPLHF. The full variable domain, completed using reference TRBV30 and TRBJ1-6, is SQTIHQWPATLVQPVGSPLSLECTVEGTSNPNLYWYRQAAGRGLQLLFYSVGIGQISSEVPQNLSASRPQDRQFILSSKKLLLSDSGFYLCAWRRQDNSPLHFGNGTRLTVT.

The chain links TRBV18 to TRBJ2-1; TRBD2 aligns across 8 bases. The germline gives CDR1 KGHSH, CDR2 LQKENI. The CDR3 contains 16 residues. V was pared by 4 bases and J by 2 bases, with 7 bases of the junction left unmatched. CDR3 sequence: CASSQTSGVAYNEQFF. The CDR3 nucleotides are TGTGCCAGCTCACAAACTAGCGGAGTTGCCTACAATGAGCAGTTCTTC.

This clone came up once. This rearrangement joins TRBV9 to TRBJ2-3, with D hard to call. The CDR3 has 14 residues. Trimming removed 0 bases at V and 1 base at J, with 6 bases between. In germline, CDR1 is SGDLS, CDR2 YYNGEE. The CDR3 DNA sequence: TGTGCCAGCAGCGTAGTCGCAGGCACAGATACGCAGTATTTT. Amino acid sequence: CASSVVAGTDTQYF.

The rearrangement uses TRBV19 and TRBJ2-2; D is possibly TRBD1 (6 bases). Per germline, CDR1 LNHDA and CDR2 SQIVND (reference sequence). The CDR3 is 14 amino acids. The V gene lost 5 bases and the J gene lost 7 bases, with 14 bases spanning the gap. The CDR3 DNA follows: TGTGCCAGTAGTCCACAGGGCTGGGACGGGGAGCTGTTTTTT. This translates into CASSPQGWDGELFF.

V and J are TRBV28 and TRBJ1-2; the D gene is possibly TRBD1 (6 bases). CDR3 length equals 13 residues. Germline CDR1 is MDHEN and CDR2 is SYDVKM. Trimming shortened V by 8 bases and J by 7 bases, and 17 bases separated the two germline ends. CDR3 nucleotide sequence: TGTGCCAGCGAACAGGGTGTTCGGGGTGGCTACACCTTC. Encoded protein: CASEQGVRGGYTF.

To note about this clone: Other DNA sequences in the sample encode the same CDR3. The rearrangement joins TRBV28 to TRBJ2-5, with no clear D. V lost 2 bases and J lost 3, with 10 bases in between. CDR3 length: 14 residues. Germline V gene sequence: CDR1 MDHEN, CDR2 SYDVKM. Written as DNA, the CDR3 is TGTGCCAGCAGTTTAGGTGGCCGGGAAGAGACCCAGTACTTC. Amino acid sequence: CASSLGGREETQYF.

This sequence joins TRBV19 and TRBJ1-5, with 9 bases identical to TRBD1. The CDR3 covers 16 residues. Germline CDR1 is LNHDA and CDR2 is SQIVND (reference sequence). After removal of 4 bases from V and 3 bases from J, the junction contained 7 bases not matched to a gene. The CDR3 DNA reads as TGTGCCAGTAGTAGGGGGACAGGGTCCCTCAATCAGCCCCAGCATTTT. Translating it yields CASSRGTGSLNQPQHF.

This clone appeared many times. The chain couples TRBV7-9 to TRBJ2-3, with 8 nucleotides matching TRBD2. Looked up from germline, CDR1 is SEHNR and CDR2 is FQNEAQ (reference sequence). The CDR3 is made up of 17 amino acids. The junction had 16 bases not matched to a gene; V was cut back by 7 bases and J by 4 bases. This chain's CDR3 is CASNRRGSGSVADTQYF. The DNA of the CDR3 is TGTGCCAGCAACCGACGAGGGAGCGGGAGTGTGGCAGATACGCAGTATTTT.

This clone was observed a single time. The V and J genes are TRBV7-2 and TRBJ1-2; TRBD1 aligns across 9 bases. CDR3 length equals 15 residues. J was trimmed by 1 base and V by 4 bases; bases with no gene match: 4. CDR1 SGHTA and CDR2 FQGNSA come from the germline V gene. In nucleotides, the CDR3 is TGTGCCAGCAGCTACCAGACAGGGGGTAACTATGGCTACACCTTC. This codes for CASSYQTGGNYGYTF.

V is TRBV24-1 and J is TRBJ2-5, with 11 positions matching TRBD2. V shed 7 bases, J shed 3 bases, and the junction held 3 bases outside the gene matches. Per germline, CDR1 KGHDR and CDR2 SFDVKD. The CDR3 runs 14 residues. CDR3 region: CATRETSGKETQYF. CDR3 in DNA: TGTGCCACCAGGGAGACTAGCGGGAAAGAGACCCAGTACTTC.

The genes are TRBV3-1 (or the pseudogene TRBV3-2) and TRBJ2-7; D may be TRBD2 (7 bases). V gave up 4 bases and J gave up 2 bases, with 15 bases separating them. This CDR3 is built from 15 residues. Germline V gene lookup returns CDR1 LGHDT and CDR2 YNNKEL (reference sequence). Here the CDR3 reads CASSPHSGDTYEQYF. Written as DNA, the CDR3 is TGTGCCAGCAGCCCACACAGCGGGGACACCTACGAGCAGTACTTC.

V gene TRBV28 combines with J gene TRBJ1-2; no firm D call. The CDR3 is 15 amino acids. V lost 5 bases to trimming and J lost 2 bases, with 15 bases between them. Germline values: CDR1 MDHEN, CDR2 SYDVKM. For the CDR3, the DNA is TGTGCCAGCAGTCCGTCTGAGGGCGGGAACTATGGCTACACCTTC. The encoded protein is CASSPSEGGNYGYTF.

The chain uses TRBV11-2 and TRBJ2-2; 13 bases are shared with TRBD2. The length of the CDR3 is 15 residues. J was trimmed by 5 bases and V by 4 bases; bases with no gene match: 1. Germline assignment: CDR1 SGHAT and CDR2 FQNNGV. The CDR3 DNA sequence: TGTGCCAGCAGCTCACTAGCGGGAGGGACCGGGGAGCTGTTTTTT. This codes for CASSSLAGGTGELFF.

The genes are TRBV10-1 and TRBJ1-1; D gene uncertain. V was trimmed by 3 bases and J by 4 bases, leaving 12 bases between them. The CDR3 has 14 amino acids. Looked up from germline, CDR1 is WNHNN and CDR2 is SYGVQD (reference sequence). CDR3 amino acids: CASSETVYGTEAFF. The DNA of the CDR3 is TGCGCCAGCAGTGAAACAGTCTACGGCACTGAAGCTTTCTTT.

The chain carries TRBV18 and TRBJ1-1; D unclear. The germline V and J ends were trimmed by 5 bases and 6 bases, with 16 bases remaining between them. This CDR3 has 14 amino acids. Germline values: CDR1 KGHSH, CDR2 LQKENI. The CDR3 DNA follows: TGTGCCAGCTCAGGCAGACGGACTAACGCTGAAGCTTTCTTT. This codes for CASSGRRTNAEAFF.

The rearrangement uses TRBV27 and TRBJ2-7, with TRBD1 identical over 9 bases. This CDR3 spans 15 amino acids. The junction had 12 bases not matched to a gene; V was cut back by 5 bases and J by 7 bases. Germline loops: CDR1 MNHEY, CDR2 SMNVEV (reference sequence). The CDR3 loop is CASSRPGQGLREQYF. In nucleotides, the CDR3 is TGTGCCAGCAGTCGACCGGGACAGGGCCTGAGAGAGCAGTACTTC.

This clone was counted between two and nine times. The rearrangement joins TRBV7-9 to TRBJ2-1, with 9 nucleotides matching TRBD2. The V segment lost 5 bases and the J segment 10 bases; nucleotides outside the gene matches: 3. CDR3 length: 12 amino acids. Germline-derived CDR1 and CDR2 are SEHNR and FQNEAQ (reference sequence). CDR3 coding DNA: TGTGCCAGCAGCGATGCGGGAGGGGAGCAGTTCTTC. As protein: CASSDAGGEQFF.

The chain links TRBV9 to TRBJ2-1; D not certain. This CDR3 spans 14 amino acids. Trimming took 4 bases from V and 6 from J, leaving 14 bases between them. The germline CDR1 and CDR2 sequences are SGDLS and YYNGEE. CDR3 sequence (DNA): TGTGCCAGCAGCCCCCCCCCGACGGGCAATGAGCAGTTCTTC. It is translated as CASSPPPTGNEQFF. The full variable domain, in which reference TRBV9 and TRBJ2-1 provide the parts outside the CDR3, is DSGVTQTPKHLITATGQRVTLRCSPRSGDLSVYWYQQSLDQGLQFLIQYYNGEERAKGNILERFSAQQFPDLHSELNLSSLELGDSALYFCASSPPPTGNEQFFGPGTRLTVL.

This clone was recorded a few times. This chain uses TRBV5-1 with TRBJ1-2; tentative D call: TRBD1 (6 bases). Looked up from germline, CDR1 is SGHRS and CDR2 is YFSETQ. V dropped 1 base and J dropped 4 bases, with 17 bases sitting between them. The CDR3 extends over 16 amino acids. The CDR3 loop is CASSLTVGQMFYGYTF. The CDR3 DNA follows: TGCGCCAGCAGCTTGACAGTCGGACAGATGTTCTATGGCTACACCTTC.

The V and J genes are TRBV11-2 and TRBJ2-1, with D possibly being TRBD2 (5 bases). The V and J ends lost 2 bases and 9 bases respectively, with 5 bases between them. Germline CDR1 and CDR2: SGHAT and FQNNGV. The CDR3 covers 11 residues. DNA for the CDR3: TGTGCCAGCAGCTTACTAGCTGAGCAGTTCTTC. It encodes CASSLLAEQFF. Based on the CDR3 plus reference TRBV11-2 and TRBJ2-1, the full variable domain is EAGVAQSPRYKIIEKRQSVAFWCNPISGHATLYWYQQILGQGPKLLIQFQNNGVVDDSQLPKDRFSAERLKGVDSTLKIQPAKLEDSAVYLCASSLLAEQFFGPGTRLTVL.

The genes are TRBV5-1 and TRBJ2-5; tentative D call: TRBD1 (5 bases). Trimming left V 0 bases short and J 2 bases short, with 14 bases between. The CDR3 spans 16 residues. Germline V gene lookup returns CDR1 SGHRS and CDR2 YFSETQ. The CDR3 DNA reads TGCGCCAGCAGCTTGGGGGCCAGGGCCGCTCAAGAGACCCAGTACTTC. Encoded protein: CASSLGARAAQETQYF.

This clone has just one count. The J gene is TRBJ2-1, the V gene TRBV6-6; D might be TRBD1 (5 bases). The CDR3 sequence is 13 residues long. Deletions cut 2 bases from V and 6 bases from J, with 8 bases between. Germline CDR1 MNHNY, CDR2 SVGAGI (reference sequence). The DNA for the CDR3 is TGTGCCAGCAGTTACGCCAGGGTCAATGAGCAGTTCTTC. It translates to CASSYARVNEQFF.